Following are 29 T cell receptor beta chains from one sample sequenced in a study of blood T cell repertoires in COVID-19. Here immunoSEQ multiplex PCR was the method, and the copy in TCRdb shows in-frame clones only, minus some. The sample lists fewer than 300,000 clones, 80% to 90% occurring once. The specimen sequenced was peripheral blood. The receptors derive from a woman in her twenties or thirties with COVID-19, enrolled during active disease.

This chain uses TRBV7-2 with TRBJ1-6; D is perhaps TRBD1 (6 bases). The V and J ends lost 5 bases and 7 bases respectively, with 21 bases between them. The CDR3 covers 17 residues. CDR1 is SGHTA and CDR2 is FQGNSA in the germline V gene. CDR3 sequence (DNA): TGTGCCAGCAGCGACAAAGCCGGTGTCAGGGGAAATTCACCCCTCCACTTT. As protein: CASSDKAGVRGNSPLHF.

The V call is TRBV5-1, the J call TRBJ2-6; 9 nucleotides line up with TRBD1. V gave up 1 base and J gave up 6 bases; unmatched junction bases: 14. The CDR3 runs 19 residues. Germline V CDR1 and CDR2: SGHRS, YFSETQ. The CDR3 DNA follows: TGCGCCAGCAGCTTGCAGCTACGGGACAGGGTTTCAGTGGCCAACGTCCTGACTTTC. It translates to CASSLQLRDRVSVANVLTF.

The rearrangement links TRBV5-1 to TRBJ2-5, with 13 nucleotides matching TRBD2. This CDR3 contains 16 residues. Trimming took 4 bases from V and 3 from J; bases not matched to a gene: 6. In germline, CDR1 is SGHRS, CDR2 YFSETQ. CDR3 coding DNA: TGCGCCAGCAGCCTGGAACTAGCGGGGGGGAAAGAGACCCAGTACTTC. It specifies CASSLELAGGKETQYF.

This clone was observed a single time. This chain uses TRBV12-3 or TRBV12-4 with TRBJ1-2; D is unclear. Trimming pared 6 bases from V and 0 bases from J, leaving 8 bases between. The CDR3 has 13 amino acids. The CDR3 here is CASSPTSNYGYTF. In DNA, the CDR3 is TGTGCCAGCAGCCCCACATCTAACTATGGCTACACCTTC.

The rearrangement uses TRBV19 and TRBJ1-1; 7 bases align to TRBD1. CDR3 length: 14 amino acids. Trimming took 7 bases from V and 3 from J; bases not matched to a gene: 8. Germline CDR1 is LNHDA and CDR2 is SQIVND (reference sequence). CDR3 loop: CASTPGQTYTEAFF. In nucleotides, the CDR3 is TGTGCCAGTACTCCGGGACAGACTTACACTGAAGCTTTCTTT.

This rearrangement joins TRBV27 to TRBJ1-4; possible D gene TRBD1, 5 bases. The germline V and J ends were trimmed by 9 bases and 5 bases, with 16 bases remaining between them. The germline V gene encodes CDR1 MNHEY and CDR2 SMNVEV (reference sequence). The CDR3 contains 14 residues. The CDR3 region is CASSRQGENEKLFF. The CDR3 coding sequence is TGTGCCAGTTCTCGGCAGGGTGAGAATGAAAAACTGTTTTTT.

This rearrangement joins TRBV19 to TRBJ2-5; 7 bases are shared with TRBD1. There are 14 residues in the CDR3. Germline loops: CDR1 LNHDA, CDR2 SQIVND (reference sequence). J was trimmed by 1 base and V by 5 bases; bases with no gene match: 4. The CDR3 DNA follows: TGTGCCAGTAGTCGACAGGGCCTCCAAGAGACCCAGTACTTC. Translated: CASSRQGLQETQYF.

The CDR3 DNA follows: TGCGCCAGCAGCTTGGCCTCGGGGGGCACTGAAGCTTTCTTT. Its translation: CASSLASGGTEAFF. The J gene is TRBJ1-1, the V gene TRBV5-1; TRBD1 is a possible D gene (5 bases). The length of the CDR3 is 14 residues. The V end lost 0 bases, the J end lost 4 bases, and 10 bases lay between the germline ends. Per germline, CDR1 SGHRS and CDR2 YFSETQ.

Ten or more counts support this clone. This chain links TRBV9 with TRBJ1-6; 9 bases line up with TRBD1. CDR3 length: 14 residues. Germline CDR1 is SGDLS and CDR2 is YYNGEE. V gave up 3 bases and J gave up 8 bases; unmatched junction bases: 3. This chain's CDR3 is CASSGRDRDSPLHF. The CDR3 DNA reads as TGTGCCAGCAGCGGCCGGGACAGGGATTCACCCCTCCACTTT.

This clone was recorded once. This sequence joins TRBV27 and TRBJ2-7; 12 positions agree with TRBD2. CDR1 is MNHEY, CDR2 SMNVEV, per germline (reference sequence). The J segment lost 5 bases and the V segment lost 6 bases, leaving 5 bases of the junction unmatched. There are 14 residues in the CDR3. The CDR3 DNA follows: TGTGCCAGCAGACTAGCGGGGGGTCTGAACGAGCAGTACTTC. Translated: CASRLAGGLNEQYF.

The chain joins TRBV6-5 to TRBJ2-2, with TRBD1 identical over 10 bases. J lost 5 bases, V lost 3 bases, and 3 bases had no gene match. The CDR3 is 15 residues long. CDR1 MNHEY and CDR2 SVGAGI come from the germline V gene. The CDR3 is CASSYTGQGTGELFF. The CDR3 DNA sequence: TGTGCCAGCAGTTATACGGGACAGGGGACCGGGGAGCTGTTTTTT.

The genes are TRBV4-1 and TRBJ1-6; 7 bases match TRBD1. Per the germline V gene, CDR1 is MGHRA and CDR2 is YSYEKL. J was trimmed by 9 bases and V by 2 bases; bases with no gene match: 4. The CDR3 runs to 14 residues. CDR3 sequence: CASSQSAGGSPLHF. The DNA for the CDR3 is TGCGCCAGCAGCCAATCGGCAGGGGGTTCACCCCTCCACTTT.

The J gene is TRBJ1-6, the V gene TRBV19; 7 bases fit TRBD1. CDR3 size: 12 residues. V was clipped by 9 bases and J by 10 bases; unmatched bases: 6. Germline CDR1 and CDR2: LNHDA and SQIVND (reference sequence). In DNA form, the CDR3 reads TGTGCCAGCGCGACAGGGCGGTCACCCCTCCACTTT. Amino acids: CASATGRSPLHF.

The rearrangement links TRBV29-1 to TRBJ2-5; TRBD1 agrees at 8 bases. Germline CDR1 reads SQVTM; CDR2 reads ANQGSEA. This CDR3 region has 14 residues. V trimming: 6 bases; J trimming: 4 bases; junction bases outside the gene matches: 10. The CDR3 nucleotides are TGCAGCGTGGAACGGACAGGGAGGAGAGAGACCCAGTACTTC. It is translated as CSVERTGRRETQYF.

This chain joins TRBV6-1 and TRBJ2-5; D unclear. The CDR3 sequence is 15 residues long. In germline, CDR1 is MNHNS, CDR2 SASEGT. Between the trimmed V and J ends, which lost 1 base and 2 bases, there was a span of 11 bases. CDR3 coding DNA: TGTGCCAGCAGTGAAGATGGTACCCTACAAGAGACCCAGTACTTC. It specifies CASSEDGTLQETQYF.

The rearrangement joins TRBV6-6 to TRBJ1-1; 7 bases are a match to TRBD1. CDR3 length: 16 amino acids. CDR1 MNHNY and CDR2 SVGAGI come from the germline V gene (reference sequence). Trimming cost V 0 bases and J 4 bases; bases outside gene matches: 8. The CDR3 bases are TGTGCCAGCAGTTACTCGAGGGGATCAGGGGGCACTGAAGCTTTCTTT. It encodes CASSYSRGSGGTEAFF.

This clone was counted once. J is TRBJ2-1 and V is TRBV5-4, with 9 positions matching TRBD2. The CDR3 length is 17 residues. Unmatched junction bases numbered 13, after V lost 4 bases and J lost 5 bases. Germline V gene sequence: CDR1 SGHNT, CDR2 YYREEE (reference sequence). The CDR3 region is CASSLNWASGANNEQFF. Here the CDR3 DNA reads TGTGCCAGCAGCCTCAACTGGGCTAGCGGGGCGAACAATGAGCAGTTCTTC.

This clone has only a few counts. The chain couples TRBV19 to TRBJ1-1; TRBD1 matches 7 bases. After removal of 3 bases from V and 4 bases from J, the junction contained 5 bases not matched to a gene. Looked up from germline, CDR1 is LNHDA and CDR2 is SQIVND (reference sequence). The CDR3 totals 14 residues. The CDR3 sequence: CASSIGQGVTEAFF. The CDR3 DNA reads as TGTGCCAGTAGTATTGGGCAGGGGGTCACTGAAGCTTTCTTT.

This chain connects TRBV9 to TRBJ2-7; 9 bases align to TRBD2. CDR1 SGDLS and CDR2 YYNGEE come from the germline V gene. CDR3 size: 15 residues. V was pared by 0 bases and J by 7 bases, with 8 bases of the junction left unmatched. CDR3 bases: TGTGCCAGCAGCGTAGGTCCTAGCGGGGCTGATGAGCAGTACTTC. This encodes CASSVGPSGADEQYF.

The chain is built from TRBV5-1 and TRBJ2-3, with D possibly matching TRBD1 (5 bases). Germline CDR1 and CDR2: SGHRS and YFSETQ. The CDR3 extends over 13 amino acids. Trimming took off 3 bases at V and 6 bases at J, with 11 bases between the two ends. The CDR3 sequence is CASSYSTVDTQYF. The CDR3, as DNA: TGCGCCAGCAGCTACTCGACAGTTGATACGCAGTATTTT.

This clone was detected a few times. This chain uses TRBV27 with TRBJ2-1; 8 bases match TRBD2. Per the germline V gene, CDR1 is MNHEY and CDR2 is SMNVEV (reference sequence). J lost 6 bases, V lost 6 bases, and 7 bases had no gene match. This CDR3 has 14 amino acids. CDR3 in DNA: TGTGCCAGCAGCCTTTTGCGGGGGGCCAATGAGCAGTTCTTC. Translated: CASSLLRGANEQFF.

This rearrangement joins TRBV4-1 to TRBJ2-1, with 7 bases that match TRBD2. Trimming at V came to 1 base and at J to 0 bases, leaving 0 bases not matched to a gene. CDR1 is MGHRA and CDR2 is YSYEKL in the germline V gene. The CDR3 totals 15 residues. The CDR3 protein is CASSQGGSSYNEQFF. For the CDR3, the DNA is TGCGCCAGCAGCCAAGGCGGGAGCTCCTACAATGAGCAGTTCTTC.

This clone was found once. The chain joins TRBV7-7 to TRBJ2-5; D is perhaps TRBD2 (6 bases). V was shortened by 5 bases and J by 5 bases, with 24 bases between the two germline ends. CDR1 SSHAT and CDR2 FNYEAQ come from the germline V gene (reference sequence). CDR3 length: 17 residues. Here the CDR3 reads CASSQTGGTPDGETQYF. Here the CDR3 DNA reads TGTGCCAGCAGCCAAACAGGTGGGACTCCCGATGGGGAGACCCAGTACTTC.

The V gene is TRBV19, the J gene TRBJ1-1; no reliable D call. V lost 3 bases and J 3 bases, leaving 14 bases between the germline ends. The CDR3 is 15 residues long. CDR1 is LNHDA and CDR2 is SQIVND in the germline V gene (reference sequence). CDR3 nucleotide sequence: TGTGCCAGTAGTATTTTTGGGAGGGTGGACACTGAAGCTTTCTTT. Its protein product is CASSIFGRVDTEAFF. Variable domain in full (rest from reference TRBV19 and TRBJ1-1): DGGITQSPKYLFRKEGQNVTLSCEQNLNHDAMYWYRQDPGQGLRLIYYSQIVNDFQKGDIAEGYSVSREKKESFPLTVTSAQKNPTAFYLCASSIFGRVDTEAFFGQGTRLTVV.

This sequence joins TRBV19 and TRBJ2-3; 10 positions match TRBD2. V shed 5 bases, J shed 5 bases, and the junction held 13 bases outside the gene matches. Germline lookup yields CDR1 LNHDA and CDR2 SQIVND (reference sequence). The CDR3 extends over 17 amino acids. CDR3 coding DNA: TGTGCCAGTAGTTCCCCGTTAGCGGGGGGCCTTGAAGATACGCAGTATTTT. Protein: CASSSPLAGGLEDTQYF.

This clone was counted a few times. The CDR3, as DNA: TGCGCCAGCAGGGGGCCCGATTATGCAACTAATGAAAAACTGTTTTTT. The encoded protein is CASRGPDYATNEKLFF. This sequence joins TRBV5-1 and TRBJ1-4, with TRBD1 as a possible D gene (5 bases). The CDR3 covers 16 residues. V was cut by 5 bases and J by 0 bases, with 14 bases left in between. Germline values: CDR1 SGHRS, CDR2 YFSETQ.

The rearrangement uses TRBV29-1 and TRBJ1-2; 10 bases fit TRBD1. The germline V gene encodes CDR1 SQVTM and CDR2 ANQGSEA. V gave up 6 bases and J gave up 6 bases; unmatched junction bases: 10. The CDR3 totals 14 residues. CDR3 sequence: CSVAGTGALDGYTF. In DNA, the CDR3 is TGCAGCGTCGCTGGGACAGGGGCATTAGATGGCTACACCTTC.

V gene TRBV7-2 combines with J gene TRBJ2-1; 7 nucleotides match TRBD2. V trimming: 1 base; J trimming: 4 bases; junction bases outside the gene matches: 4. The germline V gene has CDR1 SGHTA and CDR2 FQGNSA. The CDR3 covers 15 residues. Here the CDR3 reads CASSLGSGVYNEQFF. The CDR3, as DNA: TGTGCCAGCAGCTTAGGCAGCGGGGTTTACAATGAGCAGTTCTTC.

The V gene is TRBV18, the J gene TRBJ1-1, with D unresolved. CDR3 length equals 15 residues. V lost 0 bases, J lost 0 bases, and 8 bases lay in between. CDR1 KGHSH and CDR2 LQKENI come from the germline V gene. The CDR3 bases are TGTGCCAGCTCACCACCGGAGGTGTTGAACACTGAAGCTTTCTTT. It is translated as CASSPPEVLNTEAFF. Based on the CDR3 plus reference TRBV18 and TRBJ1-1, the full variable domain is NAGVMQNPRHLVRRRGQEARLRCSPMKGHSHVYWYRQLPEEGLKFMVYLQKENIIDESGMPKERFSAEFPKEGPSILRIQQVVRGDSAAYFCASSPPEVLNTEAFFGQGTRLTVV.